This T cell receptor (beta chain) comes out of a study of blood T cell repertoires in COVID-19. Study summary: Whether acute or convalescent, the COVID-19 samples came from the United States, Italy and Spain. Sources were T cells, B-cell-depleted T cells, or PBMCs; the material itself was cDNA or gDNA.

This clone occurred a few times. Original processing notes: Estimation of nucleated cell counts was performed using reference gene primer amplification. Clones were read by immunoSEQ multiplex PCR, and TCRdb kept only the in-frame ones, dropping some. Clone size and the V and J calls come from that table; the DNA yielded D and trimming. The sample holds fewer than 150,000 clones, 55% to 75% seen once. The germline CDR1 and CDR2 sequences are SGHRS and YFSETQ. The germline V and J ends were trimmed by 5 bases and 7 bases, with 15 bases remaining between them. The CDR3 spans 13 residues. Sequencing was done on a sample of peripheral blood. This chain joins TRBV5-1 and TRBJ2-5; tentative D call: TRBD2 (6 bases). The TCR comes from a human donor with acute or convalescent COVID-19. The donor label of this sample is uncertain. CDR3 nucleotides: TGCGCCAGCAGAGACGCGAACGGGGGGACCCAGTACTTC. It is translated as CASRDANGGTQYF.